This is a list of T cell receptor beta chains from one sample in a study of cytomegalovirus exposure and HLA in healthy donors. Only in-frame clones appear in the TCRdb table, and some are missing; sequencing was by immunoSEQ multiplex PCR. Among about 64,000 clones listed, roughly 85% were seen once. The sample consisted of PBMCs. The receptors were gathered from a female donor in good health and CMV-seronegative. CDR3s include the opening cysteine and the closing phenylalanine or tryptophan. A D gene is named only where the DNA matches it firmly. Clone size is stated in some rows and not others, as once, few, many or a class when expanded.

CDR3 DNA,CDR3 protein,J gene,D gene,V gene,clone size
TGTGCCAGCAGTGTGGCGGGGCTAGCCAAAAACATTCAGTACTTC,CASSVAGLAKNIQYF,TRBJ2-4,NA,TRBV28,NA
TGTGCCAGCAGAGAGACAGGGCGATTCACCGGGGAGCTGTTTTTT,CASRETGRFTGELFF,TRBJ2-2,TRBD1,TRBV6-5,NA
TGTGCCAGCAGCCTGGGACAGGGGAGCTCCTACAATGAGCAGTTCTTC,CASSLGQGSSYNEQFF,TRBJ2-1,TRBD1,TRBV5-8,NA
TGTGCCAGCAGCGTAGCGGGGGGGCCTGAGGAGACCCAGTACTTC,CASSVAGGPEETQYF,TRBJ2-5,TRBD2,TRBV9,NA
TGTGCCAGCAGCCGAGCCGGGACTAGTGTCTCCGGGGCCAACGTCCTGACTTTC,CASSRAGTSVSGANVLTF,TRBJ2-6,TRBD2,TRBV11-2,NA
TGTGCCAGCAGTTACATACAAGACGGGGAGCTGTTTTTT,CASSYIQDGELFF,TRBJ2-2,NA,TRBV6-5,NA
TGTGCCAGCAGTTTATCGAGGCGGGGGTCAAGCTCACCCCTCCACTTT,CASSLSRRGSSSPLHF,TRBJ1-6,NA,TRBV27,few
TGTGCCAGCAGTTCCCCCTCCACTCCGCGGCGACCTTACGAGCAGTACTTC,CASSSPSTPRRPYEQYF,TRBJ2-7,NA,TRBV27,NA
TGCGCCAGCAGCCTAGAGGCCCAAGGGACTAGTATAGGGTACGAGCAGTACTTC,CASSLEAQGTSIGYEQYF,TRBJ2-7,TRBD2,TRBV4-1,NA
TGTGCCAGCATGGGCGGGCGCCTCCAAGAGACCCAGTACTTC,CASMGGRLQETQYF,TRBJ2-5,NA,TRBV2,NA
TGTGCCAGCAGTTCCCCAGGGAACACTGAAGCTTTCTTT,CASSSPGNTEAFF,TRBJ1-1,NA,TRBV6-5,NA
TGTGCTAGTGGGCCGGGACTAGCGGGGACAGATACGCAGTATTTT,CASGPGLAGTDTQYF,TRBJ2-3,TRBD2,TRBV12-5,NA
TGTGCCAGCAGCGAGGCGCGGGCAACTAATGAAAAACTGTTTTTT,CASSEARATNEKLFF,TRBJ1-4,NA,TRBV11-2,NA
TGTGCCAGCAGCTTAGGACAGGGGAGGGCCGGATCTGGAAACACCATATATTTT,CASSLGQGRAGSGNTIYF,TRBJ1-3,TRBD1,TRBV7-9,NA
TGTGCCAGTACCCCCGGGACAGGGGCCTACGAGCAGTACTTC,CASTPGTGAYEQYF,TRBJ2-7,TRBD1,TRBV19,NA
TGTGCCAGCAGGACAGGGGGCTATGAGACCCAGTACTTC,CASRTGGYETQYF,TRBJ2-5,TRBD1,TRBV2,once
TGCGCCAGCAGCTTAAGGCGGGCGGGAAACACCGGGGAGCTGTTTTTT,CASSLRRAGNTGELFF,TRBJ2-2,NA,TRBV5-1,NA
TGTGCCAGCAGCTTAGGACAGGCCCAAGAGACCCAGTACTTC,CASSLGQAQETQYF,TRBJ2-5,NA,TRBV11-2,NA
TGCGCCAGCAGCCAAGAACGCCAGGTGGGCAATCAGCCCCAGCATTTT,CASSQERQVGNQPQHF,TRBJ1-5,NA,TRBV4-3,NA
TGTGCCAGCAGCTCGGACAGGGGCCCCTACGAGCAGTACTTC,CASSSDRGPYEQYF,TRBJ2-7,TRBD1,TRBV9,NA